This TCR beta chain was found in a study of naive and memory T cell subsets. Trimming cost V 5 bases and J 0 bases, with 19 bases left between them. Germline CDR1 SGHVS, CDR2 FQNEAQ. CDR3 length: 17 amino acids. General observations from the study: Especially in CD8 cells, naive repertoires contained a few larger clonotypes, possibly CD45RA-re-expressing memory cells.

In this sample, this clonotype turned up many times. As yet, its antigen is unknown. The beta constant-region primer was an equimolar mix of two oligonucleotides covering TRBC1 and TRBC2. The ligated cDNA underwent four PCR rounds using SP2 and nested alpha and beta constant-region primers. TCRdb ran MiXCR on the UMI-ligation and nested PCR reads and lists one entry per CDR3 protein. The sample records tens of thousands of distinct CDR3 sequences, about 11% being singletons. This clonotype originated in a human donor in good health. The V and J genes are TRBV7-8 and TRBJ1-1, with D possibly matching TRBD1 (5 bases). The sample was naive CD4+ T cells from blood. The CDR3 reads CASSDYVQGRMNTEAFF. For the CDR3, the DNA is TGTGCCAGCAGCGATTACGTGCAGGGCCGCATGAACACTGAAGCTTTCTTT.